The 24 T cell receptor beta chains in this list originate from one sample, sequenced in a study of T cell responses to AZD1222 COVID-19 vaccine. TCRdb's table, derived via immunoSEQ multiplex PCR, lists solely in-frame clones and lacks some. The sample has around 80,000 clones; roughly 88% are singletons. Specimen: peripheral blood, collected 28 days after the second AZD1222 dose. The origin of the receptors is an adult who received the AZD1222 COVID-19 vaccine.

The sample holds a few counts of this clone. This chain connects TRBV9 to TRBJ2-1; D is possibly TRBD1 (6 bases). Germline CDR1 reads SGDLS; CDR2 reads YYNGEE. With 4 bases removed from V and 5 bases from J, the gap between germline ends came to 16 bases. This CDR3 contains 15 residues. The CDR3 region is CASSQTGTLDNEQFF. The CDR3 coding sequence is TGTGCCAGCAGCCAAACCGGGACACTAGACAATGAGCAGTTCTTC.

The rearrangement joins TRBV29-1 to TRBJ1-2, with a possible D match to TRBD1 (5 bases). The germline V gene has CDR1 SQVTM and CDR2 ANQGSEA. The V end lost 3 bases, the J end lost 1 base, and 12 bases lay between the germline ends. This CDR3 is 14 amino acids long. CDR3 sequence: CSVDVAGLNYGYTF. Here the CDR3 DNA reads TGCAGCGTTGACGTGGCGGGACTTAACTATGGCTACACCTTC. Combining the CDR3 with reference TRBV29-1 and TRBJ1-2 gives the whole variable domain SAVISQKPSRDICQRGTSLTIQCQVDSQVTMMFWYRQQPGQSLTLIATANQGSEATYESGFVIDKFPISRPNLTFSTLTVSNMSPEDSSIYLCSVDVAGLNYGYTFGSGTRLTVV.

V usage is TRBV6-6 and J usage is TRBJ1-3; D is unresolved. From germline, CDR1 is MNHNY and CDR2 SVGAGI (reference sequence). The CDR3 consists of 15 residues. V lost 5 bases to trimming and J lost 2 bases, with 13 bases between them. This chain's CDR3 is CASSHPVGAGNTIYF. CDR3 in DNA: TGTGCCAGCAGTCACCCCGTCGGAGCTGGAAACACCATATATTTT.

The chain is built from TRBV5-4 and TRBJ2-7; TRBD2 aligns across 11 bases. J lost 0 bases, V lost 5 bases, and 4 bases had no gene match. The CDR3 has 15 amino acids. Germline CDR1 SGHNT, CDR2 YYREEE (reference sequence). CDR3 protein: CASSQLAGASYEQYF. DNA of the CDR3: TGTGCCAGCAGTCAACTAGCGGGGGCCTCCTACGAGCAGTACTTC.

J is TRBJ2-7 and V is TRBV28; no definite D call. With 2 bases removed from V and 2 bases from J, the gap between germline ends came to 4 bases. The germline V gene has CDR1 MDHEN and CDR2 SYDVKM. The CDR3 is made up of 12 amino acids. CDR3 sequence: CASSLVAYEQYF. CDR3 DNA sequence: TGTGCCAGCAGTTTAGTGGCCTACGAGCAGTACTTC.

The V call is TRBV27, the J call TRBJ1-1; D remains ambiguous. The ends were cut back, 1 base at V and 1 base at J, with 7 bases in the middle. The CDR3 covers 14 residues. Germline loops: CDR1 MNHEY, CDR2 SMNVEV (reference sequence). The CDR3 spells CASSLLGGNTEAFF. As DNA, the CDR3 is TGTGCCAGCAGTTTATTGGGCGGGAACACTGAAGCTTTCTTT.

The rearrangement joins TRBV29-1 to TRBJ1-1, with D unclear. Germline CDR1 SQVTM, CDR2 ANQGSEA. The CDR3 sequence is 13 residues long. Trimming left V 3 bases short and J 4 bases short, with 12 bases between. CDR3 nucleotides: TGCAGCGTTGAGGAGGGAGGTAGCACTGAAGCTTTCTTT. Its translation is CSVEEGGSTEAFF.

The V and J genes are TRBV12-3 or TRBV12-4 and TRBJ1-2; D unresolved. The V and J ends lost 4 bases and 11 bases respectively, with 17 bases between them. The CDR3 contains 13 residues. The chain's CDR3 is CASSSFGLHGYTF. CDR3 nucleotide sequence: TGTGCCAGCAGTTCATTCGGACTGCACGGATACACCTTC.

This clone occurred many times. The chain couples TRBV6-6 to TRBJ1-3, with a weak D call TRBD1 (5 bases). The germline V gene encodes CDR1 MNHNY and CDR2 SVGAGI (reference sequence). V lost 2 bases and J lost 5, with 16 bases in between. This CDR3 comprises 16 residues. The CDR3 nucleotides are TGTGCCAGCAGTTACGAAACAGGCTCCCTAAGAAACACCATATATTTT. Protein sequence: CASSYETGSLRNTIYF.

The rearrangement uses TRBV6-5 and TRBJ1-3; D is unresolved. Trimming took 0 bases from V and 0 from J, leaving 3 bases between them. Germline values: CDR1 MNHEY, CDR2 SVGAGI. The CDR3 is made up of 14 amino acids. The CDR3 nucleotides read TGTGCCAGCAGTTACTCATACTCTGGAAACACCATATATTTT. It translates to CASSYSYSGNTIYF.

The rearrangement uses TRBV13 and TRBJ1-6; D not resolved. The CDR3 loop spans 14 amino acids. V was cut by 2 bases and J by 7 bases, with 9 bases left in between. Germline CDR1 PRHDT, CDR2 FYEKMQ (reference sequence). The CDR3 DNA is TGTGCCAGCAGCTTATACGAAAAAAATTCACCCCTCCACTTT. As protein: CASSLYEKNSPLHF. The full variable domain, with the rest looked up from reference TRBV13 and TRBJ1-6, is AAGVIQSPRHLIKEKRETATLKCYPIPRHDTVYWYQQGPGQDPQFLISFYEKMQSDKGSIPDRFSAQQFSDYHSELNMSSLELGDSALYFCASSLYEKNSPLHFGNGTRLTVT.

This chain links TRBV28 with TRBJ1-5; TRBD1 agrees at 8 bases. The CDR3 covers 14 residues. The ends lost 6 bases at V and 7 bases at J; junction bases unmatched: 8. From germline, CDR1 is MDHEN and CDR2 SYDVKM. The CDR3 region has the DNA TGTGCCAGCAGAACGACAGGGGAGAGGCAGCCCCAGCATTTT. This gives the protein CASRTTGERQPQHF. Full variable domain (outside the CDR3, taken from reference TRBV28 and TRBJ1-5): DVKVTQSSRYLVKRTGEKVFLECVQDMDHENMFWYRQDPGLGLRLIYFSYDVKMKEKGDIPEGYSVSREKKERFSLILESASTNQTSMYLCASRTTGERQPQHFGDGTRLSIL.

The table lists this clone with a count of one. This rearrangement joins TRBV9 to TRBJ1-6, with D tentatively TRBD1 (6 bases). The CDR3 totals 13 residues. Trimming shortened V by 4 bases and J by 8 bases, and 10 bases separated the two germline ends. The germline gives CDR1 SGDLS, CDR2 YYNGEE. CDR3 residues: CASSTRQDSPLHF. CDR3 DNA sequence: TGTGCCAGCAGCACCCGACAGGATTCACCCCTCCACTTT.

The chain has TRBV6-2 or TRBV6-3 and TRBJ2-2, with 9 nucleotides matching TRBD2. The CDR3 spans 15 residues. V dropped 2 bases and J dropped 5; count of bases not matched to a gene: 3. From germline, CDR1 is MNHEY and CDR2 SVGEGT. CDR3 region: CASSYGLAGTGELFF. The CDR3, as DNA: TGTGCCAGCAGTTACGGTCTAGCGGGGACCGGGGAGCTGTTTTTT.

In its sample, this clone was seen a few times. The gene calls are TRBV10-3 and TRBJ2-7, with D perhaps matching TRBD1 (7 bases). Germline CDR1 ENHRY, CDR2 SYGVKD. V was pared by 6 bases and J by 6 bases, with 15 bases between. This CDR3 region has 13 residues. CDR3 DNA: TGTGCCATCAGAGGAGGGGGCTTCTCCGAGCAGTACTTC. Its protein is CAIRGGGFSEQYF.

The chain is built from TRBV7-6 and TRBJ1-3, with D possibly matching TRBD1 (5 bases). CDR3 size: 13 residues. Germline V lookup: CDR1 SGHVS, CDR2 FNYEAQ. V dropped 4 bases and J dropped 5 bases, with 9 bases sitting between them. CDR3 sequence reads: CASSYSDRNTIYF. As DNA, the CDR3 is TGTGCCAGCAGCTATTCGGACAGAAACACCATATATTTT.

The CDR3 DNA reads as TGTGCCAGCAGCTTGGGTAGGTACAATGAGCAGTTCTTC. Translating gives CASSLGRYNEQFF. The V call is TRBV7-2, the J call TRBJ2-1; D unresolved. The ends were cut back, 3 bases at V and 4 bases at J, with 7 bases in the middle. CDR1 is SGHTA, CDR2 FQGNSA, per germline. The CDR3 sequence is 13 residues long. The full variable domain, completed using reference TRBV7-2 and TRBJ2-1, is GAGVSQSPSNKVTEKGKDVELRCDPISGHTALYWYRQSLGQGLEFLIYFQGNSAPDKSGLPSDRFSAERTGGSVSTLTIQRTQQEDSAVYLCASSLGRYNEQFFGPGTRLTVL.

V usage is TRBV6-5 and J usage is TRBJ2-7; 9 bases agree with TRBD1. Looked up from germline, CDR1 is MNHEY and CDR2 is SVGAGI. This CDR3 is built from 14 residues. V lost 6 bases to trimming and J lost 3 bases; unmatched junction nucleotides: 6. CDR3 region: CASRGDRENYEQYF. The CDR3 coding sequence is TGTGCCAGCAGGGGGGACAGGGAGAACTACGAGCAGTACTTC.

The CDR3 DNA follows: TGTGCCAGCAGTGGGACCGGGACCCAATACTACAATGAGCAGTTCTTC. Translated, it gives CASSGTGTQYYNEQFF. The chain recombines TRBV6-1 with TRBJ2-1; the D call may be TRBD1 or TRBD2 (5 bases each). V was shortened by 4 bases and J by 3 bases, with 16 bases between the two germline ends. There are 16 residues in the CDR3. CDR1 is MNHNS and CDR2 is SASEGT in the germline V gene.

This rearrangement joins TRBV10-3 to TRBJ1-1; 8 bases are shared with TRBD1. Germline lookup yields CDR1 ENHRY and CDR2 SYGVKD. The J segment lost 3 bases and the V segment lost 6 bases, leaving 0 bases of the junction unmatched. The CDR3 extends over 12 amino acids. CDR3: CAIRTGDTEAFF. Here the CDR3 DNA reads TGTGCCATCAGGACAGGGGACACTGAAGCTTTCTTT.

This clone has more than one count but fewer than ten. The V and J genes are TRBV29-1 and TRBJ1-2; the match to TRBD1 covers 7 bases. Germline trimming cut 0 bases from V and 3 bases from J; bases unmatched to any gene: 4. Germline lookup yields CDR1 SQVTM and CDR2 ANQGSEA. The CDR3 spans 14 residues. The CDR3 bases are TGCAGCGTTGAAGATCCGACAGGGTACTATGGCTACACCTTC. It encodes CSVEDPTGYYGYTF.

V and J are TRBV5-1 and TRBJ1-6; D is unclear. Trimming removed 0 bases from V and 10 bases from J, with 20 bases in between. The germline V gene encodes CDR1 SGHRS and CDR2 YFSETQ. This CDR3 is built from 17 residues. CDR3 DNA sequence: TGCGCCAGCAGCTTGGCCTTCTATAGTATCGTAGACTCACCCCTCCACTTT. This sequence encodes CASSLAFYSIVDSPLHF. The full variable domain, its missing parts supplied by reference TRBV5-1 and TRBJ1-6, is KAGVTQTPRYLIKTRGQQVTLSCSPISGHRSVSWYQQTPGQGLQFLFEYFSETQRNKGNFPGRFSGRQFSNSRSEMNVSTLELGDSALYLCASSLAFYSIVDSPLHFGNGTRLTVT.

The V gene is TRBV19, the J gene TRBJ1-1, with 10 bases aligning to TRBD1. The V and J ends lost 2 bases and 5 bases, in that order; junction bases with no gene match: 8. Germline V gene sequence: CDR1 LNHDA, CDR2 SQIVND (reference sequence). CDR3 length: 16 amino acids. Written as DNA, the CDR3 is TGTGCCAGTAGTATACGACAGGGGGCGTTGAGGACTGAAGCTTTCTTT. This gives the protein CASSIRQGALRTEAFF.

CDR3 region: CASSLVAANANQPQHF. CDR3 nucleotide sequence: TGTGCCAGTAGTTTGGTTGCCGCAAATGCGAATCAGCCCCAGCATTTT. J is TRBJ1-5 and V is TRBV19; no definite D call. From germline, CDR1 is LNHDA and CDR2 SQIVND (reference sequence). The CDR3 runs 16 residues. Trimming took off 5 bases at V and 4 bases at J, with 18 bases between the two ends. Variable domain in full (rest from reference TRBV19 and TRBJ1-5): DGGITQSPKYLFRKEGQNVTLSCEQNLNHDAMYWYRQDPGQGLRLIYYSQIVNDFQKGDIAEGYSVSREKKESFPLTVTSAQKNPTAFYLCASSLVAANANQPQHFGDGTRLSIL.